The source of this TCR beta chain is a study of shared clonotypes between healthy human individuals. Using immunoSEQ multiplex PCR, the repertoire was profiled, and TCRdb retains in-frame clones only, with some absent. Of hundreds of thousands of clones detected, around 73% appear once; the ten largest clones hold around 1.7%. Germline V lookup: CDR1 SNHLY, CDR2 FYNNEI. This CDR3 has 15 amino acids. The trim removed 7 bases at V and 5 bases at J, leaving 7 bases unmatched. Donors comprised healthy HIV-negative adults lacking recent acute infections or vaccinations. Specimen: memory CD4+ T cells sorted from blood. Sample subset: CD45RA-negative fraction. The rearrangement joins TRBV2 to TRBJ1-4, with 10 bases lining up with TRBD1. The TCR sequence derives from a woman between 25 and 40 years old in good health. The CDR3 nucleotides read TGTGCCAGCAAGAGAATGGGACAGGGGAATGAAAAACTGTTTTTT. Protein product: CASKRMGQGNEKLFF.